Below, 21 T cell receptor beta chains from the same sample are listed, as sequenced in a study of T cell repertoires in cytomegalovirus infection. TCRdb analysed the reads with MiXCR anew, one entry per CDR3 protein. The repertoire holds about 310,000 distinct CDR3 sequences, around a quarter seen once, with 10% to 15% in the top ten. These receptors' antigens are unknown. Sequenced material: cultured PBMCs, taken from culture after CMV antigen stimulation. Receptors originate from a human donor in good health (CMV status not recorded). Some clones in this sample may be carry-over from other donors' samples.

The chain joins TRBV7-9 to TRBJ2-3; D might be TRBD1 (5 bases). The CDR3 runs to 17 residues. Germline loops: CDR1 SEHNR, CDR2 FQNEAQ (reference sequence). Trimming left V 2 bases short and J 4 bases short, with 19 bases between. CDR3 nucleotides: TGTGCCAGCAGCTTAACATTCGGCGGCCGCAGGGCAGATACGCAGTATTTT. Amino acids: CASSLTFGGRRADTQYF.

This chain connects TRBV11-2 to TRBJ2-3, with D possibly being TRBD2 (6 bases). The CDR3 runs 16 residues. In germline, CDR1 is SGHAT, CDR2 FQNNGV. V lost 0 bases to trimming and J lost 4 bases, with 14 bases between them. The DNA for the CDR3 is TGTGCCAGCAGCTTAGATTTTTGGCGGGAATCAGATACGCAGTATTTT. Translated, it gives CASSLDFWRESDTQYF.

As concerns this clonotype: A junction end diverges from the germline sequence, so it may reflect a read error. This chain uses TRBV4-1 with TRBJ2-1, with 9 bases lining up with TRBD2. The CDR3 loop spans 18 amino acids. From germline, CDR1 is MGHRA and CDR2 YSYEKL. CDR3 DNA: TGTGCCAGCAGCAGATGGGGTACCCTAGCGGGGCAATACAATGAGCAGTTCTTC. Protein product: CASSRWGTLAGQYNEQFF.

The table lists this clonotype with a few counts. In DNA, the CDR3 is TGTGCCAGCAGCTTGGGCCCAAGGGGGCTATTAGGGGCCAAAAACATTCAGTACTTC. Protein product: CASSLGPRGLLGAKNIQYF. The chain uses TRBV7-6 and TRBJ2-4, with 7 bases that match TRBD1. Unmatched junction bases numbered 15, after V lost 3 bases and J lost 1 base. CDR3 length: 19 amino acids. Germline loops: CDR1 SGHVS, CDR2 FNYEAQ.

This clonotype has more than one count but fewer than ten. The junction and the germline gene differ at one end; a read error may be behind it. The chain joins TRBV24-1 to TRBJ2-5, with 7 bases matching TRBD1. The CDR3 extends over 16 amino acids. From germline, CDR1 is KGHDR and CDR2 SFDVKD. The CDR3 reads CATSDSQGNVQETQYF. CDR3 sequence (DNA): TGTGCCACCAGCGATTCACAGGGGAATGTTCAAGAGACCCAGTACTTC.

This clonotype was found many times. This chain connects TRBV9 to TRBJ1-6; D gene unclear. Trimming shortened V by 3 bases and J by 2 bases, and 6 bases separated the two germline ends. Germline lookup yields CDR1 SGDLS and CDR2 YYNGEE. The CDR3 contains 14 residues. The CDR3 spells CASSDGTYNSPLHF. DNA for the CDR3: TGTGCCAGCAGCGACGGGACCTATAATTCACCCCTCCACTTT.

This chain uses TRBV6-5 with TRBJ2-1; D uncertain. The CDR3 is 16 amino acids. CDR1 and CDR2 from the germline V gene are MNHEY and SVGAGI. V lost 4 bases to trimming and J lost 4 bases, with 17 bases between them. CDR3: CASSLENPPLYNEQFF. The DNA of the CDR3 is TGTGCCAGCAGTTTGGAGAATCCACCATTATACAATGAGCAGTTCTTC.

The chain recombines TRBV5-8 with TRBJ2-5; D may be TRBD1 or TRBD2 (5 bases each). The germline V and J ends were trimmed by 0 bases and 5 bases, with 11 bases remaining between them. The CDR3 has 14 residues. Germline CDR1 SGHTS, CDR2 YDEGEE. The CDR3: CASSLGGNRETQYF. The CDR3 DNA reads TGTGCCAGCAGCTTGGGGGGGAACCGGGAGACCCAGTACTTC.

The chain employs TRBV10-3 and TRBJ1-4, with 9 bases lining up with TRBD1. CDR3 length: 15 residues. From germline, CDR1 is ENHRY and CDR2 SYGVKD. J gave up 6 bases and V 3 bases, and 5 bases lay outside the gene matches. The CDR3 loop is CAISDGQGRDEKLFF. As DNA, the CDR3 is TGTGCCATCAGTGACGGACAGGGGCGGGATGAAAAACTGTTTTTT.

This clonotype was found many times. The chain employs TRBV5-5 and TRBJ1-5; maybe TRBD1 (5 bases). CDR3 size: 15 residues. Germline CDR1 and CDR2: SGHKS and YYEKEE (reference sequence). Deletions cut 4 bases from V and 4 bases from J, with 15 bases between. DNA of the CDR3: TGTGCCAGCAGCGTAGGGCCAGGGAGGAATCAGCCCCAGCATTTT. Its translation: CASSVGPGRNQPQHF.

The rearrangement links TRBV28 to TRBJ2-1; D is ambiguous. Germline-derived CDR1 and CDR2 are MDHEN and SYDVKM. Trimming took 6 bases from V and 6 from J, leaving 12 bases between them. CDR3 length equals 13 residues. CDR3 residues: CASSLYSGNEQFF. The CDR3 region has the DNA TGTGCCAGCAGCCTATACAGTGGCAATGAGCAGTTCTTC.

This clonotype was observed a handful of times. The gene calls are TRBV6-8 and TRBJ2-3; no firm D call. The germline V and J ends were trimmed by 3 bases and 3 bases, with 10 bases remaining between them. The CDR3 is made up of 14 amino acids. Per germline, CDR1 MNHGY and CDR2 SAAAGT. Written as DNA, the CDR3 is TGTGCCAGCAGTTATATGACTGCTACAGATACGCAGTATTTT. The encoded protein is CASSYMTATDTQYF.

J is TRBJ1-4 and V is TRBV5-1, with D hard to call. There are 15 residues in the CDR3. Trimming stripped 3 bases from V and 8 bases from J, with 17 bases between. Per the germline V gene, CDR1 is SGHRS and CDR2 is YFSETQ. CDR3 protein: CASSSDAGDPEKLFF. In DNA, the CDR3 is TGCGCCAGCAGCTCTGATGCCGGGGATCCCGAAAAACTGTTTTTT.

A word on this clonotype: This may be a read error, as it is one base from a much larger clone. This chain connects TRBV11-2 to TRBJ1-1; D might be TRBD1 (5 bases). The germline gives CDR1 SGHAT, CDR2 FQNNGV. This CDR3 is built from 19 residues. DNA of the CDR3: TGTGCCGGCAGCTTAGATTCCGATCGTTTAATTCGGGGGTGGATTGAAGCTTTCTTT. This translates into CAGSLDSDRLIRGWIEAFF.

The rearrangement uses TRBV5-6 and TRBJ2-5, with a weak D call TRBD1 (5 bases). V shed 5 bases and J shed 2 bases, with 10 bases lying between them. CDR3 length: 13 amino acids. Germline V lookup: CDR1 SGHDT, CDR2 YYEEEE. CDR3 sequence: CASRGQGQETQYF. As DNA, the CDR3 is TGTGCCAGCAGGGGGCAGGGTCAAGAGACCCAGTACTTC.

This clonotype was observed at least ten times. This chain uses TRBV28 with TRBJ2-7, with TRBD1 matching over 7 bases. The germline V gene encodes CDR1 MDHEN and CDR2 SYDVKM. This CDR3 is built from 14 residues. V dropped 6 bases and J dropped 4; count of bases not matched to a gene: 9. DNA of the CDR3: TGTGCCAGCAGCCTTACGGACAGGTCTTACGAGCAGTACGTC. Amino acid sequence: CASSLTDRSYEQYV.

The chain is built from TRBV11-3 and TRBJ2-2; 8 bases fit TRBD2. Germline CDR1 is SGHNT and CDR2 is YENEEA. This CDR3 is 16 amino acids long. Germline trimming cut 5 bases from V and 5 bases from J; bases unmatched to any gene: 10. For the CDR3, the DNA is TGTGCCAGCAGCCCTCGACTAGCGAGAGGGACCGGGGAGCTGTTTTTT. The encoded protein is CASSPRLARGTGELFF.

This clonotype has more than one count but fewer than ten. J is TRBJ2-1 and V is TRBV5-1; 9 nucleotides agree with TRBD2. CDR3 length: 15 residues. CDR1 is SGHRS and CDR2 is YFSETQ in the germline V gene. With 4 bases clipped from V and 6 bases from J, the junction kept 8 bases outside the gene matches. CDR3 bases: TGCGCCAGCAGCATTACCGGGACTAGCTCCAATGAGCAGTTCTTC. Translated: CASSITGTSSNEQFF.

This clonotype has a count of ten or more. J is TRBJ1-1 and V is TRBV7-9; D might be TRBD1 (5 bases). The CDR3 extends over 16 amino acids. The V and J ends lost 5 bases and 1 base respectively, with 17 bases between them. Per the germline V gene, CDR1 is SEHNR and CDR2 is FQNEAQ (reference sequence). The CDR3 is CASSPVGEGENTEAFF. CDR3 DNA sequence: TGTGCCAGCAGCCCAGTGGGGGAAGGGGAGAACACTGAAGCTTTCTTT.

A few counts support this clonotype. The rearrangement uses TRBV24-1 and TRBJ1-3, with no clear D. Germline V gene lookup returns CDR1 KGHDR and CDR2 SFDVKD. The CDR3 sequence is 14 residues long. V was clipped by 6 bases and J by 1 base, with 9 bases between them. The CDR3 spells CATSSAGSGNTIYF. CDR3 coding DNA: TGTGCCACCAGTAGCGCGGGATCTGGAAACACCATATATTTT.

The chain joins TRBV6-1 to TRBJ2-1; 10 bases are a match to TRBD1. J gave up 7 bases and V 6 bases, and 9 bases lay outside the gene matches. This CDR3 has 15 residues. Looked up from germline, CDR1 is MNHNS and CDR2 is SASEGT. CDR3 coding DNA: TGTGCCAGCAGAATGCCGGGACAGGGGCAAAATGAGCAGTTCTTC. Translation: CASRMPGQGQNEQFF.